The source of this TCR beta chain is a study of cytomegalovirus exposure and HLA in healthy donors. Comments on this clone: No antigen is known for it.

Findings of the study overall: TCR clusters originating in the first cohort tended to co-occur in the 110 or so validation repertoires, according to a later analysis. A few chains tied to CMV proved CMV antigen-specific in vitro. The classifier reportedly diagnosed cytomegalovirus status with high specificity and sensitivity.

V dropped 0 bases and J dropped 6; count of bases not matched to a gene: 3. The CDR3 runs to 16 residues. The germline V gene has CDR1 LGHNA and CDR2 YNFKEQ. Only in-frame clones appear in the TCRdb table, and some are missing; sequencing was by immunoSEQ multiplex PCR. The profile shows roughly 60,000 clones, roughly 94% of them singletons. The sample consisted of PBMCs. The TCR was taken from a woman under 30 in good health and CMV-seropositive. This chain joins TRBV4-2 and TRBJ2-1, with 12 nucleotides matching TRBD2. In DNA, the CDR3 is TGTGCCAGCAGCCAAGACCTAGCGGGAGGGCCCAATGAGCAGTTCTTC. Translated: CASSQDLAGGPNEQFF.